This TCR beta chain was documented in a study of control samples from healthy donors and cancer patients (dated by TCRdb to about 2020). Library prep was done by the immunoSEQ multiplex PCR assay. Sourced from immuneACCESS, this table was stored by TCRdb with only in-frame sequences that have V and J called. A share of the clones is absent; for the studies checked, an unresolved V gene accounts for under half, and the remainder has no known explanation. The sample has 60,000 to 75,000 clones on record, over 75% of them singletons. The ten largest make up approximately 30% of the sample. Here V drops 2 bases and J drops 1 base, and the junction holds 3 bases not matched to any gene. In the germline V gene, CDR1 corresponds to SGHAT and CDR2 to FQNNGV. Measured from the cysteine to the phenylalanine, the CDR3 is 16 residues long. The DNA shown is the 48-base CDR3, in frame from base 1. In regard to this clone: Its antigen specificity is not known. No per-base quality is available; no much larger clone lies one base away.

The chain employs TRBV11-2 and TRBJ2-3, and 10 junctional nucleotides match TRBD2. The receptor was isolated from a man aged 50-59 years in good health. The source material was blood. The bases read TGTGCCAGCAGCTTACCACTAGCGGGGCGCACAGATACGCAGTATTTT. It codes for CASSLPLAGRTDTQYF.